This is a list of T cell receptor beta chains from one sample in a study of blood T cell repertoires in COVID-19. Assay used: immunoSEQ multiplex PCR; TCRdb lists only in-frame clones, some missing. The sample carries about 300,000 clones, around 89% recorded once. The sequenced material came from peripheral blood. The receptors were gathered from a woman under 40 who had recovered from COVID-19. Both conserved end residues are part of each CDR3. A D gene is named only where the DNA matches it firmly. For some rows the clone size is stated as once, few or many, or as a class when expanded; others skip it.

length: 17; V: TRBV21-1; J: TRBJ2-3; size: NA; D: NA; CDR3: CASSKAQVTTSTDTQYF; DNA: TGTGCCAGCAGCAAAGCTCAGGTCACCACTAGCACAGATACGCAGTATTTT
length: 15; V: TRBV28; J: TRBJ2-4; size: NA; D: TRBD1; CDR3: CASSWDREAKNIQYF; DNA: TGTGCCAGCAGTTGGGACAGGGAAGCCAAAAACATTCAGTACTTC
length: 18; V: TRBV19; J: TRBJ2-1; size: NA; D: TRBD2; CDR3: CASSPFGLAGSSYNEQFF; DNA: TGTGCCAGTAGTCCGTTTGGACTAGCGGGGAGCTCCTACAATGAGCAGTTCTTC
length: 15; V: TRBV6-6; J: TRBJ1-1; size: NA; D: NA; CDR3: CASSWAGSTDTEAFF; DNA: TGTGCCAGCAGTTGGGCGGGGAGCACGGACACTGAAGCTTTCTTT
length: 18; V: TRBV6-1; J: TRBJ1-2; size: once; D: NA; CDR3: CASSEFRTLSGTNYGYTF; DNA: TGTGCCAGCAGTGAATTCAGGACTCTCTCGGGAACTAACTATGGCTACACCTTC
length: 15; V: TRBV4-1; J: TRBJ1-6; size: NA; D: NA; CDR3: CASSQDLDTYSPLHF; DNA: TGCGCCAGCAGCCAAGATCTGGACACATACTCACCCCTCCACTTT
length: 18; V: TRBV6-2/TRBV6-3; J: TRBJ2-2; size: NA; D: TRBD2; CDR3: CASSYSPSGGPVTGELFF; DNA: TGTGCCAGCAGTTACTCACCTAGCGGGGGGCCAGTCACCGGGGAGCTGTTTTTT
length: 16; V: TRBV7-2; J: TRBJ2-1; size: NA; D: TRBD2; CDR3: CASSLGRGGPYNEQFF; DNA: TGTGCCAGCAGCTTAGGACGGGGGGGCCCCTACAATGAGCAGTTCTTC
length: 16; V: TRBV5-8; J: TRBJ2-5; size: NA; D: NA; CDR3: CAVGQGQVLGKQTQYF; DNA: TGTGCTGTTGGCCAGGGGCAAGTTTTGGGGAAGCAGACCCAGTACTTC
length: 15; V: TRBV4-2; J: TRBJ2-5; size: NA; D: TRBD1; CDR3: CASSKGQGAEETQYF; DNA: TGTGCCAGCAGCAAAGGACAGGGGGCGGAAGAGACCCAGTACTTC
length: 16; V: TRBV6-5; J: TRBJ1-1; size: once; D: NA; CDR3: CASSSLPRGFGAEAFF; DNA: TGTGCCAGCAGTTCCCTACCCCGGGGGTTCGGCGCTGAAGCTTTCTTT
length: 14; V: TRBV5-1; J: TRBJ2-5; size: few; D: TRBD1; CDR3: CASSQGQLKETQYF; DNA: TGCGCCAGCAGCCAGGGACAGTTGAAGGAGACCCAGTACTTC
length: 16; V: TRBV3-1/TRBV3-2; J: TRBJ2-7; size: NA; D: TRBD2; CDR3: CASSLRTSGGNDEQYF; DNA: TGTGCCAGCAGCCTGAGGACTAGCGGGGGGAACGACGAGCAGTACTTC
length: 14; V: TRBV5-1; J: TRBJ2-3; size: NA; D: TRBD1; CDR3: CASSSDRGMDTQYF; DNA: TGCGCCAGCAGCTCCGACAGGGGGATGGATACGCAGTATTTT
length: 16; V: TRBV6-5; J: TRBJ1-6; size: once; D: NA; CDR3: CASSWSGLVDNSPLHF; DNA: TGTGCCAGCAGTTGGTCCGGACTTGTAGATAATTCACCCCTCCACTTT
length: 15; V: TRBV15; J: TRBJ1-5; size: NA; D: NA; CDR3: CATSPPGGSNQPQHF; DNA: TGTGCCACCAGCCCCCCCGGGGGAAGCAATCAGCCCCAGCATTTT
length: 15; V: TRBV19; J: TRBJ2-3; size: NA; D: NA; CDR3: CASSNRGAETDTQYF; DNA: TGTGCCAGTAGTAACCGGGGAGCGGAGACAGATACGCAGTATTTT
length: 16; V: TRBV4-1; J: TRBJ1-5; size: NA; D: NA; CDR3: CASSQDFGRRGQPQHF; DNA: TGCGCCAGCAGCCAAGATTTCGGGCGTAGGGGTCAGCCCCAGCATTTT
length: 15; V: TRBV4-2; J: TRBJ1-5; size: NA; D: NA; CDR3: CASSQELTGRGPQHF; DNA: TGTGCCAGCAGCCAAGAGCTGACGGGCCGGGGGCCCCAGCATTTT
length: 14; V: TRBV15; J: TRBJ2-2; size: NA; D: NA; CDR3: CATSRDRNTGELFF; DNA: TGTGCCACCAGCAGAGATCGGAACACCGGGGAGCTGTTTTTT
length: 15; V: TRBV15; J: TRBJ1-2; size: NA; D: NA; CDR3: CATSRESEPFYGYTF; DNA: TGTGCCACCAGCAGAGAATCGGAGCCATTCTATGGCTACACCTTC
length: 15; V: TRBV9; J: TRBJ1-2; size: NA; D: NA; CDR3: CASSYEAFSNYGYTF; DNA: TGTGCCAGCAGCTATGAGGCGTTTTCTAACTATGGCTACACCTTC
length: 14; V: TRBV7-9; J: TRBJ1-6; size: NA; D: NA; CDR3: CASSLGGWGSPLHF; DNA: TGTGCCAGCAGCCTCGGGGGATGGGGTTCACCCCTCCACTTT
length: 13; V: TRBV2; J: TRBJ1-1; size: once; D: TRBD1; CDR3: CASRGTGEKRAFF; DNA: TGTGCCAGCAGGGGGACAGGAGAAAAGCGAGCTTTCTTT
length: 15; V: TRBV5-1; J: TRBJ2-5; size: NA; D: TRBD2; CDR3: CASSRGLADEETQYF; DNA: TGCGCCAGCAGCCGGGGACTAGCGGATGAAGAGACCCAGTACTTC
length: 14; V: TRBV29-1; J: TRBJ2-5; size: NA; D: TRBD1; CDR3: CSVTDRGLGETQYF; DNA: TGCAGCGTTACCGACAGGGGGTTAGGTGAGACCCAGTACTTC
length: 16; V: TRBV9; J: TRBJ1-3; size: NA; D: TRBD1; CDR3: CASSVAGTVSGNTIYF; DNA: TGTGCCAGCAGCGTAGCCGGGACAGTTTCTGGAAACACCATATATTTT
length: 15; V: TRBV28; J: TRBJ1-4; size: NA; D: NA; CDR3: CASSAAGEGSEKLFF; DNA: TGTGCCAGCAGCGCCGCAGGGGAAGGGTCTGAAAAACTGTTTTTT
length: 14; V: TRBV6-5; J: TRBJ2-5; size: NA; D: TRBD1; CDR3: CASTRDRGRETQYF; DNA: TGTGCCAGCACCCGGGACAGGGGGCGGGAGACCCAGTACTTC
length: 16; V: TRBV5-1; J: TRBJ2-2; size: NA; D: TRBD2; CDR3: CASSFRPSGLTGELFF; DNA: TGCGCCAGCAGCTTCCGGCCTAGCGGTCTTACCGGGGAGCTGTTTTTT
length: 16; V: TRBV20-1; J: TRBJ1-5; size: NA; D: NA; CDR3: CSASVPSPGTNQPQHF; DNA: TGCAGTGCTAGTGTACCGTCTCCAGGGACTAATCAGCCCCAGCATTTT
length: 15; V: TRBV7-2; J: TRBJ2-3; size: NA; D: TRBD2; CDR3: CASSLTSGGADTQYF; DNA: TGTGCCAGCAGCTTAACTAGCGGGGGGGCAGATACGCAGTATTTT
length: 15; V: TRBV28; J: TRBJ1-2; size: NA; D: TRBD1; CDR3: CASSLPLGTAYGYTF; DNA: TGTGCCAGCAGTTTGCCCTTAGGGACAGCCTATGGCTACACCTTC
length: 13; V: TRBV25-1; J: TRBJ2-5; size: NA; D: NA; CDR3: CASTPGSQETQYF; DNA: TGTGCCAGCACCCCAGGGTCCCAAGAGACCCAGTACTTC
length: 15; V: TRBV27; J: TRBJ2-5; size: once; D: TRBD2; CDR3: CASSKGLAGRETQYF; DNA: TGTGCCAGCAGTAAGGGACTAGCGGGACGCGAGACCCAGTACTTC
length: 17; V: TRBV13; J: TRBJ2-1; size: once; D: TRBD2; CDR3: CASSSRPGRGGYNEQFF; DNA: TGTGCCAGCAGCTCGAGGCCCGGCCGGGGGGGCTACAATGAGCAGTTCTTC
length: 13; V: TRBV12-3/TRBV12-4; J: TRBJ1-1; size: NA; D: NA; CDR3: CASSLVRNTEAFF; DNA: TGTGCCAGCAGTTTAGTCAGAAACACTGAAGCTTTCTTT
length: 14; V: TRBV5-1; J: TRBJ1-1; size: NA; D: TRBD1; CDR3: CASSLGQGSTEAFF; DNA: TGCGCCAGCAGCTTGGGACAGGGAAGCACTGAAGCTTTCTTT
length: 15; V: TRBV7-9; J: TRBJ2-6; size: NA; D: NA; CDR3: CASSLNRAGANVLTF; DNA: TGTGCCAGCAGCCTTAACCGGGCTGGGGCCAACGTCCTGACTTTC